Below, 5 T cell receptor beta chains from the same sample are listed, as sequenced in a study of T-cell reconstitution after alpha-beta-depleted transplantation in children. As it was prepared, the TCRbeta library received unique molecular identifiers. TCRdb reprocessed the PCR reads via MiXCR and lists one record per CDR3 protein. Here the sample spans approximately 520,000 distinct CDR3 sequences, roughly 10% being singletons. Source: PBMCs, mostly from graft donor cells, taken 180 days after TCRalphabeta/CD19-depleted stem cell transplant. Receptor source: a female patient between 2 and 15 years old who had a stem cell transplant for aplastic anemia, so the T cells may come from the graft donor.

This clonotype was counted ten times or more. V and J are TRBV6-2 or TRBV6-3 and TRBJ2-7; 10 nucleotides agree with TRBD2. Germline V lookup: CDR1 MNHEY, CDR2 SVGEGT. V lost 2 bases to trimming and J lost 6 bases; unmatched junction nucleotides: 4. The CDR3 covers 14 residues. The CDR3 here is CASSYGLAGAEQYF. As DNA, the CDR3 is TGTGCCAGCAGTTACGGGCTAGCGGGAGCCGAGCAGTACTTC.

This chain links TRBV10-3 with TRBJ2-1; 15 positions match TRBD2. Germline values: CDR1 ENHRY, CDR2 SYGVKD. Losses at the gene ends were 3 bases for V and 6 bases for J; bases not matched to a gene: 3. The CDR3 is 16 residues long. The CDR3 bases are TGTGCCATCAGTGACTGGACTAGCGGGAGGGCCAATGAGCAGTTCTTC. It is translated as CAISDWTSGRANEQFF.

The rearrangement joins TRBV7-9 to TRBJ2-1; 13 positions agree with TRBD2. The J segment lost 1 base and the V segment lost 3 bases, leaving 3 bases of the junction unmatched. Germline V gives CDR1 SEHNR, CDR2 FQNEAQ (reference sequence). The CDR3 has 17 amino acids. The CDR3 nucleotides read TGTGCCAGCAGCTTGGGACTAGCGGGACTATCCTACAATGAGCAGTTCTTC. It yields the protein CASSLGLAGLSYNEQFF.

This clonotype was seen only a few times. This rearrangement joins TRBV6-2 or TRBV6-3 to TRBJ1-1, with TRBD1 as a possible D gene (5 bases). The CDR3 contains 13 residues. Germline loops: CDR1 MNHEY, CDR2 SVGEGT. V was trimmed by 7 bases and J by 3 bases, leaving 12 bases between them. CDR3 amino acids: CASNVQVDTEAFF. CDR3 nucleotides: TGTGCCAGCAATGTACAGGTGGACACTGAAGCTTTCTTT.

The table lists this clonotype with a few counts. This rearrangement joins TRBV14 to TRBJ2-7, with a tentative D call TRBD1 (6 bases). V was cut by 3 bases and J by 0 bases, with 15 bases left in between. Germline lookup yields CDR1 SGHDN and CDR2 FVKESK. The CDR3 is made up of 16 amino acids. The DNA of the CDR3 is TGTGCCAGCAGCCACAGGGGTCTGCAGAACTCCTACGAGCAGTACTTC. It specifies CASSHRGLQNSYEQYF.